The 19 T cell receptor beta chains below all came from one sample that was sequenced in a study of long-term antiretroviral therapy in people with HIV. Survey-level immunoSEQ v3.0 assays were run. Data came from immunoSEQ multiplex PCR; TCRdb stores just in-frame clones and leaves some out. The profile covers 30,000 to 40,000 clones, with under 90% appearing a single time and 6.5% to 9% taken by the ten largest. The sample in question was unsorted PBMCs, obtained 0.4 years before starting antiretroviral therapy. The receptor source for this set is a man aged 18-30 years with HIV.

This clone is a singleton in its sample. The CDR3 is CASTPNRGDTEAFF. The CDR3, as DNA: TGTGCCAGCACCCCCAACCGGGGGGACACTGAAGCTTTCTTT. V usage is TRBV25-1 and J usage is TRBJ1-1, with D possibly being TRBD1 (5 bases). V lost 7 bases to trimming and J lost 3 bases, with 15 bases between them. The CDR3 runs 14 residues. Germline V gene data show CDR1 as MGHDK and CDR2 as SYGVNS.

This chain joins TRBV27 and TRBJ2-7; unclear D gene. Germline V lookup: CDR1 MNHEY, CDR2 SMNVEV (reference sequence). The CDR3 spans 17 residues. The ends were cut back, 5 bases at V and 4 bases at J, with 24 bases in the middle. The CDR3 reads CASSLDTTHWEKYEQYF. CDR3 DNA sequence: TGTGCCAGCAGTCTAGATACTACACATTGGGAAAAGTACGAGCAGTACTTC.

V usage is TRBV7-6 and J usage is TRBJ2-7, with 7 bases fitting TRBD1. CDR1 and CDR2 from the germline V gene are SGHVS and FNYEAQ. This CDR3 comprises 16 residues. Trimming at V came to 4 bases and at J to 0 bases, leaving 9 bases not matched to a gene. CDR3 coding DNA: TGTGCCAGCAGCTCCGCCGGGACAGATAACTCCTACGAGCAGTACTTC. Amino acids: CASSSAGTDNSYEQYF.

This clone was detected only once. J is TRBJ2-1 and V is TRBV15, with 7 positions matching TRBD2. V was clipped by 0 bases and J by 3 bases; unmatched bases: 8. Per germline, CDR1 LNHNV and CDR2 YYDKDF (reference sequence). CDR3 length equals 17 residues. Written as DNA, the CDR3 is TGTGCCACCAGCAGAGATTGGGGGAGGGCCAACTACAATGAGCAGTTCTTC. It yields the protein CATSRDWGRANYNEQFF.

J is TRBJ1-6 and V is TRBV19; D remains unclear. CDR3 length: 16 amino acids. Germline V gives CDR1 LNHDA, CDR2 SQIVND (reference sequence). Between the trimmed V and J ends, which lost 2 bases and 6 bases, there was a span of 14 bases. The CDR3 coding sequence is TGTGCCAGTAGTATACCGGCCGGGCTCGGTAATTCACCCCTCCACTTT. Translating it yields CASSIPAGLGNSPLHF.

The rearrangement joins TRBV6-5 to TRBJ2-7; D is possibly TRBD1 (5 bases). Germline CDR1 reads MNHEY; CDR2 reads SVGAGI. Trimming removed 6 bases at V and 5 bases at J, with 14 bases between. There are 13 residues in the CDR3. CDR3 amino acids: CASSRLGRDEQYF. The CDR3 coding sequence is TGTGCCAGCAGCCGCCTGGGCAGGGACGAGCAGTACTTC.

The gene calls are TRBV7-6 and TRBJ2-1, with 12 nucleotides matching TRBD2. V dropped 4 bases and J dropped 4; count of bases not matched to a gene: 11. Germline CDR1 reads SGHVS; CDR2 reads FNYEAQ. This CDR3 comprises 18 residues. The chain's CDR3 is CASSSHQGTSGLYNEQFF. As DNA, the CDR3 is TGTGCCAGCAGCTCCCACCAAGGGACTAGCGGGCTTTACAATGAGCAGTTCTTC.

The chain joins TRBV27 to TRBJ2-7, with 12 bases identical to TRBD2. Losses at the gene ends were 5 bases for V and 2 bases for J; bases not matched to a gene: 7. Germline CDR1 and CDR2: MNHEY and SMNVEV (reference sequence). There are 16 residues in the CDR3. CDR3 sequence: CASSPLAGGRTYEQYF. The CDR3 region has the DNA TGTGCCAGCAGTCCTCTAGCGGGAGGGCGCACCTACGAGCAGTACTTC.

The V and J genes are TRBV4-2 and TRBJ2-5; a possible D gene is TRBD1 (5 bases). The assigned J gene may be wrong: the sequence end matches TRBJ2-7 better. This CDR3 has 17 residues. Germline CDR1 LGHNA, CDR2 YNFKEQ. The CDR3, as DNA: TGTGCCAGCAGCCAAATGAACCTCAGGGAAGCCCCCTACGAGCAGTACTTC. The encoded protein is CASSQMNLREAPYEQYF.

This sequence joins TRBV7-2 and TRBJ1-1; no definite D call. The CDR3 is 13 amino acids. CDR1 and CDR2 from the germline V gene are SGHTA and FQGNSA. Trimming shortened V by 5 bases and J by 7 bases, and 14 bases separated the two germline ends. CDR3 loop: CASSPMSGSEAFF. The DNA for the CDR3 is TGTGCCAGCAGCCCTATGTCGGGGAGTGAAGCTTTCTTT.

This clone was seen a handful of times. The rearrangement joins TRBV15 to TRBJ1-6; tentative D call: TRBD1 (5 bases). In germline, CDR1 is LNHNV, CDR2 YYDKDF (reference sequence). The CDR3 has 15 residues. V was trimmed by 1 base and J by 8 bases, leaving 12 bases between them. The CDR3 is CATSRVGFRDSPLHF. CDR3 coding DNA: TGTGCCACCAGCAGAGTAGGCTTCAGGGATTCACCCCTCCACTTT.

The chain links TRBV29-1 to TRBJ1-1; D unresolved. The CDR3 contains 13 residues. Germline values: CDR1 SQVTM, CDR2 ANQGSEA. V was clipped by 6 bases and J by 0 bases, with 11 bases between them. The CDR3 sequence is CSVVGYMNTEAFF. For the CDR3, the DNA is TGCAGCGTCGTCGGTTACATGAACACTGAAGCTTTCTTT.

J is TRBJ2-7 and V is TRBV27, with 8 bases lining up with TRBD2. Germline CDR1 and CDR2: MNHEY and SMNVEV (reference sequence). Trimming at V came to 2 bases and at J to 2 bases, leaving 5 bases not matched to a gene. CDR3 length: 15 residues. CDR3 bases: TGTGCCAGCAGTTTAAGGGTAGCGGGGACCTACGAGCAGTACTTC. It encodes CASSLRVAGTYEQYF.

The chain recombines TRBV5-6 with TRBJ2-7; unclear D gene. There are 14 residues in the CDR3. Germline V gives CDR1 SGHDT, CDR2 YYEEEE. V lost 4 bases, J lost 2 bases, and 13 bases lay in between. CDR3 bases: TGTGCCAGCAGCCCCCCGGACGCGCCCTACGAGCAGTACTTC. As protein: CASSPPDAPYEQYF.

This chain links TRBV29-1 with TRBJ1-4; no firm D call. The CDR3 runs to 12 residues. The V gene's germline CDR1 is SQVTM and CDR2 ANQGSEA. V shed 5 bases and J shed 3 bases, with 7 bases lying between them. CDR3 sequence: CSVPGPNEKLFF. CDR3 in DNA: TGCAGCGTTCCTGGGCCTAATGAAAAACTGTTTTTT.

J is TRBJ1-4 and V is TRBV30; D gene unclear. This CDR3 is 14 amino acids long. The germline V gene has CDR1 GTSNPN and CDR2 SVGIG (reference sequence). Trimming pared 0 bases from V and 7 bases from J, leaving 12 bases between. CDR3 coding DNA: TGTGCCTGGAGTGTAACGATGGGTGGTGAAAAACTGTTTTTT. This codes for CAWSVTMGGEKLFF.

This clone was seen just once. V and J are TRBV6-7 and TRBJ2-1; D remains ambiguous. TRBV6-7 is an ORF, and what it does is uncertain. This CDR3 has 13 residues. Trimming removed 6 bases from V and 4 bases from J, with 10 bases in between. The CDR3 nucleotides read TGTGCCAGCAGCCCTGACCAGTACAATGAGCAGTTCTTC. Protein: CASSPDQYNEQFF.

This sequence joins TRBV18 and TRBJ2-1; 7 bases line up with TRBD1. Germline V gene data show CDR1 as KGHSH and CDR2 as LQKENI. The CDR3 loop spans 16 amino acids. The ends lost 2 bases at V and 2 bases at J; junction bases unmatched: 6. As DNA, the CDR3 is TGTGCCAGCTCACCAGAACAGGGGAGCCCCTACAATGAGCAGTTCTTC. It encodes CASSPEQGSPYNEQFF. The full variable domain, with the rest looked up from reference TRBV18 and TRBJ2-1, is NAGVMQNPRHLVRRRGQEARLRCSPMKGHSHVYWYRQLPEEGLKFMVYLQKENIIDESGMPKERFSAEFPKEGPSILRIQQVVRGDSAAYFCASSPEQGSPYNEQFFGPGTRLTVL.

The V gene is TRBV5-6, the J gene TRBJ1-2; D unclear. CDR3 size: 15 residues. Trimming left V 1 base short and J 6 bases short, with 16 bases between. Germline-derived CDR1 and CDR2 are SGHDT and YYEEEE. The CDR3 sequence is CASSLMVASRHGYTF. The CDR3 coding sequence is TGTGCCAGCAGCTTGATGGTTGCCAGTCGCCATGGCTACACCTTC.